A selection of T cell receptor beta chains follows, all from one sample in a study of blood T cell repertoires in COVID-19. This table comes from immunoSEQ multiplex PCR, and its TCRdb copy is limited to in-frame clones, with some not included. There are around 120,000 clones in the sample; about 79% occur only once, and approximately 2.5% lies in the top ten. Sequencing used peripheral blood. These receptors were collected from a man in his 70s with acute or convalescent COVID-19. Each CDR3 is given with its conserved first and last residue. D genes are given only for firm matches. Clone size appears in some rows only: once, few, many, or a class for an expanded clone.

>TRBJ1-1|-|-|TRBV3-1/TRBV3-2
CASSQARVGGTEAFF
TGTGCCAGCAGCCAAGCTCGTGTCGGTGGCACTGAAGCTTTCTTT
>TRBJ2-4|-|-|TRBV29-1
CSVEVVGRGRNF
TGCAGCGTTGAGGTAGTGGGTAGGGGGAGAAACTTC
>TRBJ1-5|TRBD1|-|TRBV7-8
CASSLEADRGNQPQHF
TGTGCCAGCAGCTTAGAGGCCGACAGGGGCAATCAGCCCCAGCATTTT
>TRBJ1-4|-|-|TRBV19
CASSIRDYRGNEKLFF
TGTGCCAGTAGTATTAGAGACTACCGGGGGAATGAAAAACTGTTTTTT
>TRBJ1-2|-|-|TRBV27
CASRASGNYGYTF
TGTGCCAGCAGGGCGTCGGGGAACTATGGCTACACCTTC
>TRBJ2-1|-|-|TRBV5-1
CASSPLTGFYNEQFF
TGCGCCAGCAGCCCCCTAACAGGGTTCTACAATGAGCAGTTCTTC
>TRBJ1-1|-|once|TRBV4-3
CASSLHRDTAVTEAFF
TGCGCCAGCAGCCTACACCGGGACACGGCGGTCACTGAAGCTTTCTTT
>TRBJ1-2|-|-|TRBV7-3
CASSLTQVYGYTF
TGTGCCAGCAGCTTAACACAGGTCTATGGCTACACCTTC
>TRBJ1-5|-|-|TRBV19
CASSMLTVGQPQHF
TGTGCCAGTAGTATGCTCACAGTAGGTCAGCCCCAGCATTTT
>TRBJ2-5|-|-|TRBV6-1
CASSEGSAGQGETQYF
TGTGCCAGCAGTGAAGGGTCGGCAGGCCAAGGAGAGACCCAGTACTTC
>TRBJ1-1|TRBD1|-|TRBV11-2
CASSLLLGQGRKVTEAFF
TGTGCCAGCAGCTTACTCTTAGGACAGGGTAGAAAGGTCACTGAAGCTTTCTTT
>TRBJ1-4|-|-|TRBV28
CASSLRQRVRKLFF
TGTGCCAGCAGTTTGCGGCAGAGGGTTAGAAAACTGTTTTTT
>TRBJ2-7|TRBD2|-|TRBV11-3
CASSEMTSGAAGEQYF
TGTGCCAGCAGCGAGATGACTAGCGGGGCCGCGGGGGAGCAGTACTTC
>TRBJ1-2|TRBD1|-|TRBV12-3/TRBV12-4
CASSQRTGQGYTF
TGTGCCAGCAGTCAGAGGACAGGGCAAGGCTACACCTTC
>TRBJ2-1|-|-|TRBV5-4
CAFGGDNNEQFF
TGTGCCTTTGGGGGGGACAACAATGAGCAGTTCTTC
>TRBJ2-7|TRBD1|-|TRBV4-1
CASSQDRQGIVNEQYF
TGCGCCAGCAGCCAAGATCGACAGGGGATAGTAAACGAGCAGTACTTC
>TRBJ2-7|-|-|TRBV7-8
CASSVKYEQYF
TGTGCCAGCAGCGTTAAATACGAGCAGTACTTC
>TRBJ2-2|TRBD2|-|TRBV2
CASSVPRGANTGELFF
TGTGCCAGCAGTGTCCCCCGGGGGGCGAACACCGGGGAGCTGTTTTTT
>TRBJ1-3|-|-|TRBV4-3
CASSHPRRDGYTIYF
TGCGCCAGCAGCCACCCGAGGAGAGATGGATACACCATATATTTT
>TRBJ2-5|-|-|TRBV1
CTSSQDEIGLAGEETQYF
TGCACCAGCAGCCAAGATGAGATTGGACTAGCGGGGGAAGAGACCCAGTACTTC
>TRBJ2-1|TRBD2|-|TRBV19
CATRLSIAGGRNEQFF
TGTGCCACACGCCTCTCGATAGCGGGGGGGCGCAATGAGCAGTTCTTC
>TRBJ1-4|-|-|TRBV6-5
CASSYSSLDSKEKLFF
TGTGCCAGCAGTTACTCGAGTTTGGACAGTAAAGAAAAACTGTTTTTT
>TRBJ2-5|TRBD1|once|TRBV6-5
CASSYHPDRGQETQYF
TGTGCCAGCAGTTACCACCCCGACAGGGGCCAAGAGACCCAGTACTTC
>TRBJ1-1|-|-|TRBV6-5
CASKRKSNTEAFF
TGTGCCAGCAAGCGAAAGTCGAACACTGAAGCTTTCTTT
>TRBJ1-4|-|-|TRBV3-1/TRBV3-2
CASSQELQKKLFF
TGTGCCAGCAGCCAAGAGTTACAGAAAAAACTGTTTTTT
>TRBJ1-2|TRBD1|-|TRBV24-1
CATSDLSPGQGAVGYTF
TGTGCCACCAGTGATTTGTCCCCTGGACAGGGGGCGGTTGGCTACACCTTC
>TRBJ1-4|-|-|TRBV19
CASSGSENEKLFF
TGTGCCAGTAGTGGCAGCGAAAATGAAAAACTGTTTTTT
>TRBJ2-7|TRBD2|-|TRBV5-6
CASSLGGTSGTYEQYF
TGTGCCAGCAGCTTGGGGGGGACTAGCGGCACCTACGAGCAGTACTTC
>TRBJ1-6|TRBD1|-|TRBV5-1
CASSWGQGAYNSPLHF
TGCGCCAGCAGCTGGGGACAGGGGGCCTATAATTCACCCCTCCACTTT
>TRBJ1-5|-|few|TRBV24-1
CATSDLPFGNQPQHF
TGTGCCACCAGTGATTTGCCGTTCGGCAATCAGCCCCAGCATTTT
>TRBJ1-2|TRBD1|-|TRBV7-2
CASSPIITGDGYTF
TGTGCCAGCAGCCCCATAATAACAGGGGATGGCTACACCTTC
>TRBJ1-1|-|-|TRBV28
CASTVYGQNTEAFF
TGTGCCAGCACCGTTTATGGCCAGAACACTGAAGCTTTCTTT
>TRBJ1-4|TRBD1|-|TRBV9
CASSVGQGRGEKLFF
TGTGCCAGCAGCGTAGGACAGGGAAGAGGGGAAAAACTGTTTTTT
>TRBJ1-5|-|-|TRBV6-2/TRBV6-3
CASSYSPRGQPQHF
TGTGCCAGCAGTTATTCCCCGCGAGGACAGCCCCAGCATTTT
>TRBJ1-4|-|few|TRBV3-1/TRBV3-2
CASSQRTGSEKLFF
TGTGCCAGCAGCCAAAGAACAGGGAGTGAAAAACTGTTTTTT
>TRBJ1-3|-|-|TRBV7-9
CASSLQGPSGNTIYF
TGTGCCAGCAGCTTACAGGGGCCCTCTGGAAACACCATATATTTT
>TRBJ1-1|-|-|TRBV4-1
CASSQPVQNTEAFF
TGCGCCAGCAGCCAACCGGTCCAGAACACTGAAGCTTTCTTT
>TRBJ1-2|TRBD1|-|TRBV19
CASNEGQGFNYGYTF
TGTGCCAGTAACGAGGGACAGGGGTTTAACTATGGCTACACCTTC
>TRBJ1-2|TRBD1|-|TRBV9
CASRDRANYGYTF
TGTGCCAGCAGGGACAGGGCTAACTATGGCTACACCTTC
>TRBJ1-2|TRBD1|-|TRBV5-6
CASSWTGGGYTF
TGTGCCAGCAGCTGGACAGGGGGTGGCTACACCTTC
>TRBJ1-1|-|-|TRBV12-3/TRBV12-4
CAGGSGHTEAFF
TGTGCCGGGGGGTCGGGACACACTGAAGCTTTCTTT
>TRBJ2-5|TRBD2|-|TRBV6-5
CASSYSGTSGQETQYF
TGTGCCAGCAGTTACTCAGGGACTAGCGGCCAAGAGACCCAGTACTTC
>TRBJ2-3|TRBD2|-|TRBV7-6
CASSVTSGGLTDTQYF
TGTGCCAGCAGCGTAACTAGCGGGGGGTTGACAGATACGCAGTATTTT
>TRBJ1-1|-|-|TRBV27
CASSPEGLRNTEAFF
TGTGCCAGCAGCCCTGAGGGACTGCGGAACACTGAAGCTTTCTTT
>TRBJ2-7|TRBD2|few|TRBV9
CASSVGSGGAGEQYF
TGTGCCAGCAGCGTAGGAAGCGGGGGGGCTGGGGAGCAGTACTTC
>TRBJ2-7|-|-|TRBV2
CASSDDSPYEQYF
TGTGCCAGCAGTGATGACTCGCCGTACGAGCAGTACTTC
>TRBJ1-1|-|few|TRBV30
CAWRVRDEAFF
TGTGCCTGGCGAGTCAGGGATGAAGCTTTCTTT
>TRBJ1-4|-|few|TRBV19
CASSIRKQGSEKLFF
TGTGCCAGTAGTATAAGAAAACAGGGTAGTGAAAAACTGTTTTTT
>TRBJ2-4|-|-|TRBV12-3/TRBV12-4
CASTQRERGIQYF
TGTGCCAGCACCCAACGCGAAAGGGGCATTCAGTACTTC
>TRBJ2-6|-|-|TRBV5-5
CASSSLGSEISGANVLTF
TGTGCCAGCAGCTCCCTGGGCTCAGAAATCTCTGGGGCCAACGTCCTGACTTTC
>TRBJ1-2|-|few|TRBV4-3
CASSQEGRGYGYTF
TGCGCCAGCAGCCAAGAGGGCAGGGGATATGGCTACACCTTC
>TRBJ1-2|TRBD1|-|TRBV9
CASSVDGQGNYGYTF
TGTGCCAGCTCCGTTGACGGACAGGGGAACTATGGCTACACCTTC
>TRBJ2-2|-|-|TRBV19
CASRTQGNTGELFF
TGTGCCAGTAGGACACAGGGGAACACCGGGGAGCTGTTTTTT
>TRBJ2-3|-|-|TRBV21-1
CASSKEENRGTSTDTQYF
TGTGCCAGCAGCAAAGAGGAAAACAGGGGGACTAGCACAGATACGCAGTATTTT
>TRBJ2-3|-|once|TRBV7-2
CASSSDTGFTQYF
TGTGCCAGCAGCTCAGATACAGGGTTTACGCAGTATTTT
>TRBJ1-1|-|-|TRBV15
CATGGVVTEAFF
TGTGCCACCGGGGGGGTTGTCACTGAAGCTTTCTTT
>TRBJ1-4|TRBD1|few|TRBV4-2
CASSLGQSNEKLFF
TGTGCCAGCAGCTTGGGACAGTCTAATGAAAAACTGTTTTTT
>TRBJ1-1|-|-|TRBV4-2
CASSHQGGVGGLNTEAFF
TGTGCCAGCAGCCACCAGGGCGGAGTGGGGGGGTTGAACACTGAAGCTTTCTTT
>TRBJ2-7|TRBD2|-|TRBV2
CASSRNIAGVTYEQYF
TGTGCCAGCAGCAGGAATATAGCGGGGGTGACCTACGAGCAGTACTTC